The rows below give T cell receptor beta chains drawn from one sample of a study of regulatory T cells in long-lasting Graves disease. TCRdb processed the multiplex PCR reads anew with MiXCR; each CDR3 protein has one entry. This sample has under 300,000 distinct CDR3 sequences, with 15% to 20% found just once. The same sample was also used in a study of T cells in Graves' hyperthyroidism and ophthalmopathy.

The sequencing used peripheral blood mononuclear cells (PBMCs), collected at new diagnosis, from a patient treated with antithyroid drugs. Source of these receptors: a woman aged 30 to 39 with Graves disease. Each CDR3 is given with its conserved first and last residue. The D gene is left open where the match is weak. The size entry is marked missing in some rows and otherwise reads once, few, many or a size class.

TRBV13	13	TRBJ1-1	TRBD1	many	TGTGCCACCCAGGGACAGGGAAGTACTGAAGCTTTCTTT	CATQGQGSTEAFF
TRBV11-2	14	TRBJ2-7	TRBD2	many	TGTGCCAGCAGCTTAGATCCCGGGGGGGAAGAGCAGTACTTC	CASSLDPGGEEQYF
TRBV4-1	14	TRBJ1-1	TRBD1	many	TGCGCCAGCAGCCAGCCGGGACAGGGGCCTGAAGCTTTCTTT	CASSQPGQGPEAFF
TRBV20-1	13	TRBJ2-5	NA	many	TGCAGTGCTAGAGAAGGGACATGGGAGACCCAGTACTTC	CSAREGTWETQYF
TRBV5-1	16	TRBJ1-2	NA	NA	TGCGCCAGCAGCTTGGAATTGCAACCTTCTAACTATGGCTACACCTTC	CASSLELQPSNYGYTF
TRBV7-2	12	TRBJ2-3	TRBD2	NA	TGTGCCAGCACCGGGGGGGGGGATACGCAGTATTTT	CASTGGGDTQYF
TRBV14	15	TRBJ1-2	TRBD1	many	TGTGCCAGCAGCCTAACGACAGGGTCGAGGGATGGCTACACCTTC	CASSLTTGSRDGYTF
TRBV18	15	TRBJ1-1	NA	many	TGTGCCAGCTCACCCCCTCGGGGAGAGAACACTGAAGCTTTCTTT	CASSPPRGENTEAFF
TRBV20-1	13	TRBJ1-6	NA	many	TGCAGTGCTAGTCGGGACATTAATTCACCCCTCCACTTT	CSASRDINSPLHF
TRBV7-2	16	TRBJ2-3	TRBD2	many	TGTGCCAGCAGCTTAGAAGTAGCGGGAGGCACAGATACGCAGTATTTT	CASSLEVAGGTDTQYF
TRBV9	14	TRBJ2-1	NA	few	TGTGCCAGCAGCTGGGAGGGGGGGCCTAATGAGCAGTTCTTC	CASSWEGGPNEQFF
TRBV19	14	TRBJ2-1	NA	many	TGTGCCAGTACTCCGCGGAGGGCCTACAATGAGCAGTTCTTC	CASTPRRAYNEQFF
TRBV10-2	14	TRBJ2-5	NA	many	TGCGCCAGCAGTGACTTGACCCTCCAAGAGACCCAGTACTTC	CASSDLTLQETQYF
TRBV7-2	12	TRBJ1-1	TRBD1	NA	TGTGCCAGCAGCCCTCAGGGGGCTGAAGCTTTCTTT	CASSPQGAEAFF
TRBV18	15	TRBJ2-5	NA	many	TGTGCCAGCTCACTGGACACATGGTACCAAGAGACCCAGTACTTC	CASSLDTWYQETQYF
TRBV12-3/TRBV12-4	13	TRBJ2-1	TRBD2	many	TGTGCCAGCAATGACGGCGGGGGGGATGAGCAGTTCTTC	CASNDGGGDEQFF
TRBV20-1	16	TRBJ1-2	NA	many	TGCAGTGCTAGACTACTAACAGGAAATACTAACTATGGCTACACCTTC	CSARLLTGNTNYGYTF
TRBV19	15	TRBJ1-6	TRBD1	few	TGTGCCAGTAGTATACCCGACAGGGTTAATTCACCCCTCCACTTT	CASSIPDRVNSPLHF
TRBV20-1	13	TRBJ1-6	TRBD1	NA	TGCAGTGCACTGACAGGGGATACGCCACCCCTCCACTTT	CSALTGDTPPLHF
TRBV2	14	TRBJ2-3	NA	many	TGTGCCAGCAGTGAAACCTATTACACAGATACGCAGTATTTT	CASSETYYTDTQYF
TRBV5-6	16	TRBJ2-4	NA	many	TGTGCCAGCAGCTTTGGACAGACGCTAGCCAAAAACATTCAGTACTTC	CASSFGQTLAKNIQYF
TRBV7-3	13	TRBJ2-5	NA	many	TGTGCCAGCAGCTTAGGACATCAGGAGACCCAGTACTTC	CASSLGHQETQYF
TRBV7-9	16	TRBJ2-1	TRBD1	once	TGTGCCAGCAGCTCCTCCCCGGGACAGAGCTACAATGAGCAGTTCTTC	CASSSSPGQSYNEQFF
TRBV9	15	TRBJ2-3	NA	many	TGTGCCAGCTGTTATAGCGGCGGGCGCACAGATACGCAGTATTTT	CASCYSGGRTDTQYF
TRBV18	16	TRBJ1-1	NA	many	TGTGCCAGCTCACCGAGGAGCGGGTATCCTAGCACTGAAGCTTTCTTT	CASSPRSGYPSTEAFF
TRBV20-1	14	TRBJ1-6	NA	many	TGCAGTGCTAGAGGAACAGGGCTTAATTCACCCCTCCACTTT	CSARGTGLNSPLHF
TRBV10-1	12	TRBJ2-1	NA	many	TGCGCCAGCAGTAAAAGAAACAATGAGCAGTTCTTC	CASSKRNNEQFF
TRBV7-2	16	TRBJ2-3	NA	many	TGTGCCAGCAGCTTACTGCTGGGTCCGCAGGTAGATACGCAGTATTTT	CASSLLLGPQVDTQYF
TRBV7-2	17	TRBJ2-7	TRBD2	NA	TGTGCCAGCAGCTTAGAACTAGCGGGCCTAAGGGGGGACGAGCAGTACTTC	CASSLELAGLRGDEQYF
TRBV7-9	13	TRBJ1-2	TRBD1	NA	TGTGCCAGCAGCATGGTGGGACAGGGGAAAAACACCTTC	CASSMVGQGKNTF
TRBV19	17	TRBJ1-1	TRBD1	many	TGTGCCAGTAGTATCGATGACAGGGGGGGGGATTGGACTGAAGCTTTCTTT	CASSIDDRGGDWTEAFF
TRBV19	14	TRBJ1-2	TRBD1	few	TGTGCCAGTAGTAGCGGCCGGGACAGGGGAGGCTACACCTTC	CASSSGRDRGGYTF
TRBV7-2	15	TRBJ2-5	NA	many	TGTGCCAGCAGCCCCCCGGGGCGCCCGAAGGAGACCCAGTACTTC	CASSPPGRPKETQYF
TRBV18	14	TRBJ1-2	NA	many	TGTGCCAGCTCACCACAAGCAGCCCAGGTTGGCTACACCTTC	CASSPQAAQVGYTF
TRBV5-6	14	TRBJ1-1	TRBD1	many	TGTGCCAGCAGCCCAGGGGGCGCGGGCACTGAAGCTTTCTTT	CASSPGGAGTEAFF
TRBV5-1	15	TRBJ1-5	NA	NA	TGCGCCAGCAGCCCGGCCGGCGGGGTAGGTCAGCCCCAGCATTTT	CASSPAGGVGQPQHF
TRBV20-1	12	TRBJ1-2	NA	many	TGCAGTGCCTGGGAGTTAAACTATGGCTACACCTTC	CSAWELNYGYTF
TRBV3-1	15	TRBJ2-2	NA	many	TGTGCCAGCAGCCTCGGGGCCACGAACACCGGGGAGCTGTTTTTT	CASSLGATNTGELFF
TRBV7-2	16	TRBJ2-1	NA	many	TGTGCCAGCAGCTTAGGGTTTCTAGGAGGTCGCTATGAGCAGTTCTTC	CASSLGFLGGRYEQFF
TRBV6-1	16	TRBJ1-6	NA	few	TGTGCCAGCAGACAGGACCAGAGCTCCTATAATTCACCCCTCCACTTT	CASRQDQSSYNSPLHF
TRBV6-5	15	TRBJ2-3	NA	NA	TGTGCCAGCAGTTACGACCAGAGTAGCACAGGTACGCAGTATTTT	CASSYDQSSTGTQYF
TRBV19	16	TRBJ2-2	TRBD1	few	TGTGCCAGTAGCCCTATACAGGGGGTCGGCACCGGGGAGCTGTTTTTT	CASSPIQGVGTGELFF
TRBV28	12	TRBJ1-2	NA	NA	TGTGCCAGCAGTGCGGACAGTCCCGGCTACACCTTC	CASSADSPGYTF
TRBV3-1	14	TRBJ2-2	NA	many	TGTGCCAGCAGCCAAGAGTCAGGCACCGGGGAGCTGTTTTTT	CASSQESGTGELFF
TRBV5-6	16	TRBJ1-5	NA	many	TGTGCCAGCAGCTTCTCGACAGCTACCCGCAATCAGCCCCAGCATTTT	CASSFSTATRNQPQHF
TRBV12-3/TRBV12-4	13	TRBJ1-1	NA	many	TGTGCCAGCAGACCGGGCAAGATCACTGAAACTTTCTTT	CASRPGKITETFF
TRBV7-9	14	TRBJ1-1	TRBD1	many	TGTGCCAGCAGAAAGGACAGGTTGAACACTGAAGCTTTCTTT	CASRKDRLNTEAFF
TRBV9	13	TRBJ2-3	NA	NA	TGTGCCAGCAGCAGGGGGTCGGCAGATACGCAGTATTTT	CASSRGSADTQYF
TRBV20-1	13	TRBJ1-2	NA	many	TGCAGTGCTAGAGATATGAGGGATCATGGCTACACCTTC	CSARDMRDHGYTF
TRBV7-8	17	TRBJ2-2	TRBD2	once	TGTGCCAGCAGCTTCCTAGCGGGAGAAACTAACACCGGGGAGCTGTTTTTT	CASSFLAGETNTGELFF
TRBV2	15	TRBJ1-1	TRBD1	many	TGTGCCAGGATCAACAGGGGCGCCTGGAACACTGAAGCTTTCTTT	CARINRGAWNTEAFF
TRBV6-1	14	TRBJ1-1	NA	many	TGTGCCAGCAGTGACACCGGTCCAACTGGGGGAGCTTTCTTT	CASSDTGPTGGAFF
TRBV28	16	TRBJ1-1	NA	NA	TGTGCCAGCAGGGTCCAAGGAGGCGTTATGAACACTGAAGCTTTCTTT	CASRVQGGVMNTEAFF
TRBV11-3	15	TRBJ1-2	NA	NA	TGTGCCAGCAGCTTATCGAGGGAAGCTAACTATGGCTACACCTTC	CASSLSREANYGYTF
TRBV14	13	TRBJ1-1	NA	NA	TGTGCCAGCAGCCAAGACAGGGCCGGGGAAGCTTTCTTT	CASSQDRAGEAFF